Sequencing of this T cell receptor (beta chain) was carried out in a study of cytomegalovirus exposure and HLA in healthy donors. Turning to the study itself: HLA-typed donors were the source of 83 million or so unique TCRs held in an early data release.

The records omit this donor's CMV serostatus. CDR3 size: 14 residues. Germline V gene sequence: CDR1 KGHSH, CDR2 LQKENI. With 3 bases removed from V and 1 base from J, the gap between germline ends came to 9 bases. In the PCR, 60 Vbeta and 13 Jbeta primers were used. The method was immunoSEQ multiplex PCR; TCRdb's version includes in-frame clones alone and lacks a portion of them. This table has some 170,000 clones, 70% to 85% appearing once. The table lists this clone with a few counts. The clonotype was recovered from a human donor in good health. This chain joins TRBV18 and TRBJ1-1; D remains unclear. The sample consisted of PBMCs. As DNA, the CDR3 is TGTGCCAGCTCACCGACTAAGGGGAACACTGAAGCTTTCTTT. As protein: CASSPTKGNTEAFF.